This T cell receptor beta chain was captured by sequencing in a study of control samples from healthy donors and cancer patients. Sequencing was performed with immunoSEQ multiplex PCR; in TCRdb, only in-frame clones are kept and a portion is missing. The sample holds 50,000 to 55,000 clones, roughly nine tenths seen once. This sequence was found in a man aged 40-49 years with colorectal cancer. Sequences were obtained from PBMCs.

The CDR3 loop reads CASSVRTSKETQYF. CDR3 DNA: TGTGCCAGCAGTGTCCGGACATCTAAAGAGACCCAGTACTTC. The chain couples TRBV2 to TRBJ2-5; tentative D call: TRBD1 (5 bases). Germline CDR1 SNHLY, CDR2 FYNNEI. The CDR3 has 14 residues. V was cut by 4 bases and J by 3 bases, with 12 bases left in between.